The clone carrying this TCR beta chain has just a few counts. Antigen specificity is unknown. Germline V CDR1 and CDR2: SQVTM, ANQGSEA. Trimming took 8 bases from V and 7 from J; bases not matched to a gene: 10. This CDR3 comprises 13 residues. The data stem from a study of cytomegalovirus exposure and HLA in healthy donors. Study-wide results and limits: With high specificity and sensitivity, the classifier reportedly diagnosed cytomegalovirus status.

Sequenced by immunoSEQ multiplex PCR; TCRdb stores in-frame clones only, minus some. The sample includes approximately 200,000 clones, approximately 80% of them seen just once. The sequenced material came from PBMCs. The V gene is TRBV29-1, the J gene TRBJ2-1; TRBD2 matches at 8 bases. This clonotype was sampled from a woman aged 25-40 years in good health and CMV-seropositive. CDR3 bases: TGCAGCTCGGCGACAAGCGGGAGTAATGAGCAGTTCTTC. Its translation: CSSATSGSNEQFF.